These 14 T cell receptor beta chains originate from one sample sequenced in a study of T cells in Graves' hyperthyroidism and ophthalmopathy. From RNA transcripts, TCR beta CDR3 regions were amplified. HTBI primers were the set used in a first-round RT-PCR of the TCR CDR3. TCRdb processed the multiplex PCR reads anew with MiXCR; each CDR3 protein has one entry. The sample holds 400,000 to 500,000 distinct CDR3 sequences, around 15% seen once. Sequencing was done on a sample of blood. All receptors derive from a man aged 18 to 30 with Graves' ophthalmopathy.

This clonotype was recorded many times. The CDR3 is CASSLTTGFQETQYF. Written as DNA, the CDR3 is TGCGCCAGCAGCTTGACCACAGGGTTCCAAGAGACCCAGTACTTC. The gene calls are TRBV5-1 and TRBJ2-5; possibly TRBD1 for D (6 bases). V was cut by 1 base and J by 1 base, with 11 bases left in between. Germline assignment: CDR1 SGHRS and CDR2 YFSETQ. The CDR3 runs to 15 residues.

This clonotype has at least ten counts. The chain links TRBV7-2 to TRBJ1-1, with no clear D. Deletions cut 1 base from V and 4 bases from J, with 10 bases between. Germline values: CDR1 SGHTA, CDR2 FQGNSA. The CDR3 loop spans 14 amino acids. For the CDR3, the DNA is TGTGCCAGCAGCTTAGTTTCAGGACCCACTGAAGCTTTCTTT. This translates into CASSLVSGPTEAFF.

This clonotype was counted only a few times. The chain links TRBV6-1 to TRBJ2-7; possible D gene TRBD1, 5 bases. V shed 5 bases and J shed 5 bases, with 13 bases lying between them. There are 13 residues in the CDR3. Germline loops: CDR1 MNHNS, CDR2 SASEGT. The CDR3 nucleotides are TGTGCCAGCAGTTATTCCAGGGCGAACGAGCAGTACTTC. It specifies CASSYSRANEQYF.

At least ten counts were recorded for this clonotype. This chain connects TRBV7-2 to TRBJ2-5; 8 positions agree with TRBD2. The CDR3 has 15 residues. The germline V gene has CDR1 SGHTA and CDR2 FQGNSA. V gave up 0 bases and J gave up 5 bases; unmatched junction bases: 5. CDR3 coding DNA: TGTGCCAGCAGCTTAGCCCGAGGACTAGCCGAGACCCAGTACTTC. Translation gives CASSLARGLAETQYF.

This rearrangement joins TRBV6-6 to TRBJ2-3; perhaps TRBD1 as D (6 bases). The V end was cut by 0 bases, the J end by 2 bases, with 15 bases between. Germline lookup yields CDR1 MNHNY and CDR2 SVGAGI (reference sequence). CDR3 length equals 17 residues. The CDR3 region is CASSYSRPGQPTDTQYF. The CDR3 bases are TGTGCCAGCAGTTACTCTAGACCGGGACAACCCACAGATACGCAGTATTTT.

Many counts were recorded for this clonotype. In DNA form, the CDR3 reads TGTGCCAGCAGCTCCAGGGGACTAGCGGGGGGCAATCTCTACAATGAGCAGTTCTTC. It translates to CASSSRGLAGGNLYNEQFF. The chain is built from TRBV9 and TRBJ2-1, with 15 bases that match TRBD2. From germline, CDR1 is SGDLS and CDR2 YYNGEE. This CDR3 region has 19 residues. Trimming cost V 4 bases and J 3 bases; bases outside gene matches: 11.

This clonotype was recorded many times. The CDR3 DNA sequence: TGCGCCAGGACCTCCCTAGGCGAGCAGTACTTC. This encodes CARTSLGEQYF. The chain couples TRBV5-1 to TRBJ2-7; D uncertain. V dropped 8 bases and J dropped 6 bases, with 12 bases sitting between them. The CDR3 has 11 amino acids. Germline V CDR1 and CDR2: SGHRS, YFSETQ.

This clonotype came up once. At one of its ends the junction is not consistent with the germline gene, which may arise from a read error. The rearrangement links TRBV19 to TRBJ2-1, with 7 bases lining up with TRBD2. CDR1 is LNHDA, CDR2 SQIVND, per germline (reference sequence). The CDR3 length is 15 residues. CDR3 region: CTSRQREGEDNEQFF. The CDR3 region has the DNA TGTACCAGTAGGCAGCGGGAAGGGGAGGACAATGAGCAGTTCTTC.

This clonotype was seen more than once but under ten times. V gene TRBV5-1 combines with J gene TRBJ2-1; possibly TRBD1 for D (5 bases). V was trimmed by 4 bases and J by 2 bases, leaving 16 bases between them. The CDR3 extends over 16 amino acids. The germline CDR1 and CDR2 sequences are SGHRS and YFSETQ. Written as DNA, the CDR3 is TGCGCCAGCAGCGTAGGGGATCAATTTGCCTACAATGAGCAGTTCTTC. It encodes CASSVGDQFAYNEQFF.

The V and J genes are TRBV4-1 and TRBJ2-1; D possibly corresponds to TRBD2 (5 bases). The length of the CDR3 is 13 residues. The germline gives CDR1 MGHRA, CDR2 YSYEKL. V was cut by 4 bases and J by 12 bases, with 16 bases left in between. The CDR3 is CASSPLSVGRQFF. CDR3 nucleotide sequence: TGCGCCAGCAGCCCTCTTAGCGTGGGGAGGCAGTTCTTC.

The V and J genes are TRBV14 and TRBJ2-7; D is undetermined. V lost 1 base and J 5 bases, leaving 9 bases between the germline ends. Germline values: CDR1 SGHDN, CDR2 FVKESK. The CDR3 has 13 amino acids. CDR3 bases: TGTGCCAGCAGCCAAGGGCGCAGCGACGAGCAGTACTTC. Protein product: CASSQGRSDEQYF.

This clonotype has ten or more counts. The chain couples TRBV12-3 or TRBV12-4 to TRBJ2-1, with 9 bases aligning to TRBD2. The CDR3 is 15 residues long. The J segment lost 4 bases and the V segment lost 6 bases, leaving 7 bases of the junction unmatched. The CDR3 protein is CASRPGGRGYNEQFF. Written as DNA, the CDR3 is TGTGCCAGCAGGCCTGGCGGGAGGGGGTACAATGAGCAGTTCTTC.

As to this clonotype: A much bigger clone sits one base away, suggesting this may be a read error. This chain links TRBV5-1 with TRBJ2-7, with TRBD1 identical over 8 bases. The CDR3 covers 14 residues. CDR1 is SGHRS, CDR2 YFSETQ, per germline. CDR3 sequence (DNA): TGCGCCAGCAGCCCGCGGACAGGGCACTACGAGCAGCACTTC. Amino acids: CASSPRTGHYEQHF.

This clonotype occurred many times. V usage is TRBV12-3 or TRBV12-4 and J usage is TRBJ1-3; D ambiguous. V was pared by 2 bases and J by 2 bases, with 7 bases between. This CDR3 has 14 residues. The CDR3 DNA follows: TGTGCCAGCAGTTTATTGGGAGCTGGAAACACCATATATTTT. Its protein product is CASSLLGAGNTIYF.